The subject of this entry is one TCR beta chain. The data stem from a study of blood T cell repertoires in COVID-19. Study-wide context: In each case, the material was cDNA or gDNA derived from T cells, B-cell-depleted T cells, or PBMCs.

The protocol was immunoSEQ multiplex PCR, while the TCRdb copy is restricted to in-frame clones and leaves out a portion. The sample has about 160,000 clones, 60% to 80% seen once; the top ten hold 2.5% to 3.5%. The CDR3 has 17 residues. CDR1 and CDR2 (germline): LGHNA, YSLEER. Trimming stripped 1 base from V and 4 bases from J, with 14 bases between. The sequence was obtained from a man between 65 and 85 years old with acute or convalescent COVID-19. The sequenced material came from peripheral blood. The genes are TRBV4-3 and TRBJ1-6; tentative D call: TRBD1 (6 bases). The DNA of the CDR3 is TGCGCCAGCAGCCAAGGAGGGGGAGGGGCGTATAATTCACCCCTCCACTTT. Its translation is CASSQGGGGAYNSPLHF.